The TCR beta chain described here comes from a study of blood T cell repertoires in COVID-19. Germline CDR1 reads SGHNT; CDR2 reads YYREEE (reference sequence). This CDR3 has 15 residues. V shed 7 bases, J shed 1 base, and the junction held 5 bases outside the gene matches. Source study methods: Cell counts per sample came from amplifying reference gene primers. Repertoires were generated with immunoSEQ multiplex PCR, while TCRdb's copy carries only in-frame clones and drops some. That table gives V, J and clone size, and the DNA gave D and trimming. The sample has 50,000 to 65,000 clones; 87% are singletons. Seattle's enrolled individuals joined amid active infection and were then monitored longitudinally.

This sequence was found in a woman of 80 years or more with COVID-19, enrolled during active disease. Sequenced material: peripheral blood. This chain connects TRBV5-4 to TRBJ2-2; 9 positions match TRBD1. CDR3: CASGRGQGNTGELFF. The CDR3 DNA reads as TGTGCCAGCGGCAGGGGACAGGGGAACACCGGGGAGCTGTTTTTT.